This T cell receptor beta chain was recovered during a study of PD-1 blockade in classical Hodgkin lymphoma. CDR3 length: 14 residues. After removal of 3 bases from V and 7 bases from J, the junction contained 8 bases not matched to a gene. Germline CDR1 is LGHNA and CDR2 is YSLEER. Method: immunoSEQ multiplex PCR; TCRdb's copy keeps in-frame clones and lacks some. The data hold 120,000 to 150,000 clones, with around 84% observed a single time. As for this clone: Its antigen is unidentified.

All patients experienced relapse after autologous stem cell transplantation, and brentuximab vedotin exposure was variable. Classification of best responses gave complete response, partial response or progressive disease. Study-level findings and limits: Baseline TCR diversity was reportedly lower in newly diagnosed patients than in healthy donors. It was reported as lower still in relapsed/refractory patients. It was among complete responders that baseline diversity resembled that of newly diagnosed patients. Diversity in CD4+ TCRs, unlike that measured in CD8+ TCRs, had risen significantly by C4D1.

This TCR was sampled from a human donor with classical Hodgkin lymphoma. The gene calls are TRBV4-3 and TRBJ1-1; TRBD1 agrees at 7 bases. Specimen: peripheral blood mononuclear cells (PBMCs), collected before the second cycle of nivolumab. CDR3 nucleotides: TGCGCCAGCAGCCAGACAGGGAGAAGGGATGAAGCTTTCTTT. The encoded protein is CASSQTGRRDEAFF.